The sequence of this T cell receptor (beta chain) was determined in a study of blood T cell repertoires in COVID-19. Study context: Researchers got acute and convalescent COVID-19 samples from the United States, Italy and Spain. Nucleic acid was either cDNA or gDNA, and it came from T cells, B-cell-depleted T cells, or PBMCs.

How the authors handled the data: The authors estimated nucleated cell counts from reference gene primer amplification. Assay: immunoSEQ multiplex PCR; the TCRdb copy retains only in-frame clones and omits some. V and J calls and clone size come straight from that table; D and trimming were deduced from the DNA. The sample yields roughly 410,000 clones, around 89% seen once. Enrollment of patients from Seattle took place during active infection, with longitudinal follow-up. The source of this sequence is a woman aged 40 to 50 with COVID-19, enrolled during active disease. Input material: peripheral blood.

CDR3 loop: CSVLGQPNQPQHF. The CDR3 DNA sequence: TGCAGCGTTCTAGGCCAGCCCAATCAGCCCCAGCATTTT. The V call is TRBV29-1, the J call TRBJ1-5, with D uncertain. Trimming shortened V by 5 bases and J by 3 bases, and 11 bases separated the two germline ends. CDR3 length: 13 residues. The germline V gene encodes CDR1 SQVTM and CDR2 ANQGSEA.